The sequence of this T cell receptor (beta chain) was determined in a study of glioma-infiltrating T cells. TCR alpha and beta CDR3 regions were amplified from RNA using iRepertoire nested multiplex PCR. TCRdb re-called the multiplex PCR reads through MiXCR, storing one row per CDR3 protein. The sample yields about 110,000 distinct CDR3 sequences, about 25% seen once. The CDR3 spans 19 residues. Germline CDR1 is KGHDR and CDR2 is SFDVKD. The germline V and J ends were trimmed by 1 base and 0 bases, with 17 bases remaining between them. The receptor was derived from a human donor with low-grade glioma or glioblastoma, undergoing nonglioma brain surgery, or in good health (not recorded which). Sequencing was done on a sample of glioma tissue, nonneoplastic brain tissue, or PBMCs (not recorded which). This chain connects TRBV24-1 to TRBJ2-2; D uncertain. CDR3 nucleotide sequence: TGTGCCACCAGTGATTTAGTTGGCATGCCAACCGCGAACACCGGGGAGCTGTTTTTT. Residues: CATSDLVGMPTANTGELFF.